A selection of T cell receptor beta chains follows, all from one sample in a study of T cells in tumors after PD-1 blockade. Here immunoSEQ multiplex PCR was the method, and the copy in TCRdb shows in-frame clones only, minus some. The sample consists of some 47,000 clones, roughly 73% of them appearing once. Source: PBMCs, taken before anti-PD-1 treatment. Source of these receptors: a human donor with basal cell carcinoma. Each CDR3 is given without its conserved first and last residue. Part of the rows lack a size; the others show once, few, many or a class for expanded clones.

clone_size,j_call,v_call,cdr3_aa
NA,TRBJ2-2,TRBV30,AWSKQGAGGELF
NA,TRBJ2-1,TRBV10-3,AISPGTGVNEQF
NA,TRBJ1-3,TRBV28,ASIRPLGNTIY
once,TRBJ1-4,TRBV7-2,ASSPGGGWDEKLF
NA,TRBJ2-1,TRBV3-1/TRBV3-2,ASSQDEQGRF
NA,TRBJ1-4,TRBV7-8,ASSLWGVDEKLF
few,TRBJ1-3,TRBV7-2,ASSMMGTNSGNTIY
once,TRBJ1-4,TRBV5-1,ASSLASGGKNEKLF
NA,TRBJ2-2,TRBV4-1,ASSQESGGAGELF
NA,TRBJ1-5,TRBV6-6,ASSYSGGSQPQH
NA,TRBJ1-5,TRBV19,ASSIPGTGLQPQH